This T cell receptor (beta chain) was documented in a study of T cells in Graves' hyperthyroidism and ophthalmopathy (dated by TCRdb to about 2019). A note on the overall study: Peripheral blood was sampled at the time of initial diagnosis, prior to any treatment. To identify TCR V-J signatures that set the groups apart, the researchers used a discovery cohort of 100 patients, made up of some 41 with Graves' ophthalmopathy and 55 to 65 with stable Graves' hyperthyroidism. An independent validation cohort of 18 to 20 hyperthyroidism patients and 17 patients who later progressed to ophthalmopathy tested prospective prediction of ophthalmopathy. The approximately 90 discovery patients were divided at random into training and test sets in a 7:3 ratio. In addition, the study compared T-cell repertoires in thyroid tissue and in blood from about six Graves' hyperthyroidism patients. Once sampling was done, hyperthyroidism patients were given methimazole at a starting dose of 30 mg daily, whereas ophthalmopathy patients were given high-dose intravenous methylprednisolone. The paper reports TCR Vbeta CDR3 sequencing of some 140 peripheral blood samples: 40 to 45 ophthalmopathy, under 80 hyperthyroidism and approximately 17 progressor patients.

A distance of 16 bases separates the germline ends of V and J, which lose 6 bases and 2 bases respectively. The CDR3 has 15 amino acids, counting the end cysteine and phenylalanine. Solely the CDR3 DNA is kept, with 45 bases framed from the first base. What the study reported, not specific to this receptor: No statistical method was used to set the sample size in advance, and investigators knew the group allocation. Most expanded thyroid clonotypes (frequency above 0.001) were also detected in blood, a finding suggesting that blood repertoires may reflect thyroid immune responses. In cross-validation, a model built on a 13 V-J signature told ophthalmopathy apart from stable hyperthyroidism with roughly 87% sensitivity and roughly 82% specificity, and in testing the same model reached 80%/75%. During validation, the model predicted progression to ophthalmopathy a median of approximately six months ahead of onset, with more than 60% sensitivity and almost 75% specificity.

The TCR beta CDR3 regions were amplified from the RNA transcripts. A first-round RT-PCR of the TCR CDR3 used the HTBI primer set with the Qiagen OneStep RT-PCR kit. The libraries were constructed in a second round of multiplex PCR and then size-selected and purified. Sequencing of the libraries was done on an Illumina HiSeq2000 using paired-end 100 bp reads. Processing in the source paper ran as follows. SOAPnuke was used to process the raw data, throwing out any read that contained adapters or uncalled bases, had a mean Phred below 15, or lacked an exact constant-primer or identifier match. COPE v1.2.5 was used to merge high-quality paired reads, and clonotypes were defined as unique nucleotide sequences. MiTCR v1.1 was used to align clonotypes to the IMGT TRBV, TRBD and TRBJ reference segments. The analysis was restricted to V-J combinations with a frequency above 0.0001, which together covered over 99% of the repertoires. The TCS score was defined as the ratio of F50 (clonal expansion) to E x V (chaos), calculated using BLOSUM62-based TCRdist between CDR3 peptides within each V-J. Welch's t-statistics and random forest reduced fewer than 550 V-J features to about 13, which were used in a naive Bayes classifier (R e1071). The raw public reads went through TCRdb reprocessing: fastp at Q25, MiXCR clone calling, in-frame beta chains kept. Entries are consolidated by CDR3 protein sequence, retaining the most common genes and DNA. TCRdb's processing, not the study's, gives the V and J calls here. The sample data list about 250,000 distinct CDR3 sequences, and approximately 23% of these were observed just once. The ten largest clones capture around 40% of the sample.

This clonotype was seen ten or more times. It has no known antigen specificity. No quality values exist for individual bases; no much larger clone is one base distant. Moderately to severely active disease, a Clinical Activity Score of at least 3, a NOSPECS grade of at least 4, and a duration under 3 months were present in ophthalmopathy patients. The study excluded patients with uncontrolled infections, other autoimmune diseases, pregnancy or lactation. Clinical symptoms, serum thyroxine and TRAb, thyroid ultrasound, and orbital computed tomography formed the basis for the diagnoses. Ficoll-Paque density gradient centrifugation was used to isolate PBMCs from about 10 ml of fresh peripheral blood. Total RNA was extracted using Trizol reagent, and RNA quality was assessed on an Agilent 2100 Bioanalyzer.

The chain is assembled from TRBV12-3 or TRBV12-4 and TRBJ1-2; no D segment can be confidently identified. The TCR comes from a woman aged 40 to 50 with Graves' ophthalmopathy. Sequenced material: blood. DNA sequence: TGTGCCAGCAGACCTATTGACGGAAGAAACTATGGCTACACCTTC. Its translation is CASRPIDGRNYGYTF.